Presented here are 19 T cell receptor beta chains from one specimen sequenced in a study of blood T cell repertoires in COVID-19. Using immunoSEQ multiplex PCR, the repertoire was profiled, and TCRdb retains in-frame clones only, with some absent. The data contain around 120,000 clones, 90% of them singletons. Material: peripheral blood. The receptors here all came from a woman aged 55 to 70 with COVID-19, enrolled during active disease.

J is TRBJ1-2 and V is TRBV19, with 9 bases lining up with TRBD1. Losses at the gene ends were 3 bases for V and 8 bases for J; bases not matched to a gene: 7. This CDR3 spans 14 amino acids. Germline CDR1 LNHDA, CDR2 SQIVND (reference sequence). The CDR3 reads CASSIGDRVKGYTF. The DNA for the CDR3 is TGTGCCAGTAGTATCGGGGACAGGGTGAAGGGCTACACCTTC.

The J gene is TRBJ1-5, the V gene TRBV27; 7 bases fit TRBD1. The CDR3 extends over 13 amino acids. The germline CDR1 and CDR2 sequences are MNHEY and SMNVEV (reference sequence). After removal of 8 bases from V and 5 bases from J, the junction contained 6 bases not matched to a gene. The CDR3 is CASGDDRDQPQHF. CDR3 bases: TGTGCCAGCGGCGACGACAGGGATCAGCCCCAGCATTTT.

The chain recombines TRBV4-3 with TRBJ1-1, with D hard to call. V lost 0 bases and J 4 bases, leaving 15 bases between the germline ends. This CDR3 has 16 amino acids. Looked up from germline, CDR1 is LGHNA and CDR2 is YSLEER. The chain's CDR3 is CASSQETTVLSTEAFF. CDR3 DNA sequence: TGCGCCAGCAGCCAAGAGACTACAGTCCTGAGCACTGAAGCTTTCTTT.

A word on this clone: Other DNA sequences in the same sample also yield this CDR3. The V gene is TRBV9, the J gene TRBJ2-7; TRBD2 matches at 10 bases. Unmatched junction bases numbered 2, after V lost 3 bases and J lost 2 bases. The germline V gene encodes CDR1 SGDLS and CDR2 YYNGEE. The length of the CDR3 is 14 residues. In DNA, the CDR3 is TGTGCCAGCAGCGCAGCGGGGGGGCCCTACGAGCAGTACTTC. Protein sequence: CASSAAGGPYEQYF.

This clone rates as medium-sized. This chain connects TRBV4-2 to TRBJ2-2; 7 nucleotides align to TRBD1. This CDR3 spans 16 amino acids. Germline V CDR1 and CDR2: LGHNA, YNFKEQ. V was pared by 0 bases and J by 10 bases, with 11 bases of the junction left unmatched. The CDR3 is CASSQERGQPSQELFF. The CDR3 DNA follows: TGTGCCAGCAGCCAAGAAAGGGGACAGCCCTCTCAGGAGCTGTTTTTT.

This clone was observed at least ten times. The CDR3 region is CASSPQSAGNQPQHF. Here the CDR3 DNA reads TGTGCCAGCTCACCTCAAAGTGCGGGCAATCAGCCCCAGCATTTT. The V gene is TRBV18, the J gene TRBJ1-5; D remains ambiguous. Trimming left V 3 bases short and J 2 bases short, with 11 bases between. Germline V lookup: CDR1 KGHSH, CDR2 LQKENI. The CDR3 sequence is 15 residues long.

V is TRBV6-2 or TRBV6-3 and J is TRBJ1-3; no clear D. CDR1 is MNHEY and CDR2 is SVGEGT in the germline V gene. V was pared by 2 bases and J by 7 bases, with 6 bases between. The CDR3 length is 12 residues. This chain's CDR3 is CASSYPANTIYF. The CDR3 DNA sequence: TGTGCCAGCAGTTACCCCGCGAACACCATATATTTT.

This chain connects TRBV6-2 or TRBV6-3 to TRBJ2-3; D not certain. The V end was cut by 2 bases, the J end by 1 base, with 7 bases between. This CDR3 spans 14 amino acids. The germline CDR1 and CDR2 sequences are MNHEY and SVGEGT. CDR3 protein: CASSYSRRTDTQYF. The CDR3, as DNA: TGTGCCAGCAGTTACAGCAGGCGCACAGATACGCAGTATTTT.

The chain recombines TRBV6-2 or TRBV6-3 with TRBJ1-1, with 9 bases matching TRBD1. Germline loops: CDR1 MNHEY, CDR2 SVGEGT. This CDR3 is 17 amino acids long. The J segment lost 10 bases and the V segment lost 5 bases, leaving 20 bases of the junction unmatched. The CDR3 here is CASSLLGQGDGGAGAFF. The CDR3 DNA sequence: TGTGCCAGCAGTCTGTTGGGACAGGGTGATGGGGGTGCCGGAGCTTTCTTT.

The chain links TRBV6-4 to TRBJ2-3; possible D gene TRBD1, 5 bases. Between the trimmed V and J ends, which lost 8 bases and 2 bases, there was a span of 11 bases. The length of the CDR3 is 13 residues. Per germline, CDR1 MRHNA and CDR2 SNTAGT. CDR3 amino acids: CASGAGHTDTQYF. In DNA form, the CDR3 reads TGTGCCAGCGGAGCAGGGCACACAGATACGCAGTATTTT.

V is TRBV5-1 and J is TRBJ2-1, with 12 bases aligning to TRBD2. Trimming took 3 bases from V and 4 from J; bases not matched to a gene: 14. The CDR3 runs 19 residues. Germline assignment: CDR1 SGHRS and CDR2 YFSETQ. DNA of the CDR3: TGCGCCAGCAGCTCGAAAATACTAGCGGGGGGCCCAATTTACAATGAGCAGTTCTTC. It specifies CASSSKILAGGPIYNEQFF.

The rearrangement links TRBV3-1 (or the pseudogene TRBV3-2) to TRBJ1-5; the D gene is possibly TRBD1 (6 bases). The CDR3 covers 15 residues. Germline V gene data show CDR1 as LGHDT and CDR2 as YNNKEL (reference sequence). Trimming left V 1 base short and J 3 bases short, with 10 bases between. The CDR3 nucleotides read TGTGCCAGCAGCCAAGGTTACAGGGCCAATCAGCCCCAGCATTTT. It translates to CASSQGYRANQPQHF.

This clone was seen many times. The rearrangement joins TRBV10-3 to TRBJ2-7; 12 bases agree with TRBD2. V dropped 4 bases and J dropped 0; count of bases not matched to a gene: 1. The CDR3 sequence is 15 residues long. Germline loops: CDR1 ENHRY, CDR2 SYGVKD. CDR3 sequence reads: CAISGTSGISYEQYF. The CDR3 nucleotides are TGTGCCATCAGTGGGACTAGCGGGATCTCCTACGAGCAGTACTTC.

The J gene is TRBJ2-2, the V gene TRBV25-1; no firm D call. Per the germline V gene, CDR1 is MGHDK and CDR2 is SYGVNS. Trimming removed 1 base at V and 1 base at J, with 7 bases between. The CDR3 consists of 15 residues. Written as DNA, the CDR3 is TGTGCCAGCAGTGAATTTGCAGGGAACACCGGGGAGCTGTTTTTT. Amino acid sequence: CASSEFAGNTGELFF.

V usage is TRBV7-3 and J usage is TRBJ2-3; D perhaps matches TRBD2 (5 bases). Trimming left V 4 bases short and J 0 bases short, with 17 bases between. Germline values: CDR1 SGHTA, CDR2 FQGTGA. This CDR3 has 17 residues. The CDR3 loop is CASSSSLGGVSTDTQYF. The CDR3 DNA reads as TGTGCCAGCAGCTCAAGCCTCGGAGGTGTAAGCACAGATACGCAGTATTTT.

V gene TRBV5-1 combines with J gene TRBJ2-2; maybe TRBD1 (6 bases). There are 15 residues in the CDR3. Germline-derived CDR1 and CDR2 are SGHRS and YFSETQ. V was pared by 0 bases and J by 7 bases, with 13 bases between. The CDR3 sequence: CASSLDRVNLGELFF. DNA of the CDR3: TGCGCCAGCAGCTTGGACAGGGTGAATCTCGGGGAGCTGTTTTTT.

The V call is TRBV20-1, the J call TRBJ1-2, with D perhaps TRBD1 (5 bases). Trimming cost V 4 bases and J 3 bases, with 15 bases left between them. The CDR3 extends over 14 amino acids. Germline V lookup: CDR1 DFQATT, CDR2 SNEGSKA (reference sequence). The CDR3 DNA is TGCAGTGCTACTGAAGACAGAGGACACTATGGCTACACCTTC. The encoded protein is CSATEDRGHYGYTF.

This chain connects TRBV4-2 to TRBJ2-3, with 12 bases lining up with TRBD2. The V segment lost 1 base and the J segment 2 bases; nucleotides outside the gene matches: 10. This CDR3 has 19 amino acids. Germline V CDR1 and CDR2: LGHNA, YNFKEQ. The CDR3 sequence is CASSQAPSGGAAYTDTQYF. In nucleotides, the CDR3 is TGTGCCAGCAGCCAAGCTCCTAGCGGGGGGGCCGCCTACACAGATACGCAGTATTTT.

This clone was counted a few times. The chain employs TRBV6-6 and TRBJ1-5; D gene ambiguous. The V gene lost 2 bases and the J gene lost 0 bases, with 5 bases spanning the gap. Germline-derived CDR1 and CDR2 are MNHNY and SVGAGI (reference sequence). This CDR3 comprises 14 residues. CDR3 loop: CASSYAVSNQPQHF. The CDR3 DNA follows: TGTGCCAGCAGTTACGCAGTTAGCAATCAGCCCCAGCATTTT.